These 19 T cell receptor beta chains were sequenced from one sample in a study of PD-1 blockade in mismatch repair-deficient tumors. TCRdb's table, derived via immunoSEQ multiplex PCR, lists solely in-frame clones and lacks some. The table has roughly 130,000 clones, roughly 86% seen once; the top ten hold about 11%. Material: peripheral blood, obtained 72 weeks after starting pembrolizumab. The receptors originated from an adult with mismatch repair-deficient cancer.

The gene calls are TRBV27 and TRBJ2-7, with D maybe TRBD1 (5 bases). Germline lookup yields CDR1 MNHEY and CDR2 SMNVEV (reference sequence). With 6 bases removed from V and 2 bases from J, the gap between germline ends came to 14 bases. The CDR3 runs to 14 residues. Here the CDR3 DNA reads TGTGCCAGCAGACATCGTTTGGGGCCCTACGAGCAGTACTTC. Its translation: CASRHRLGPYEQYF.

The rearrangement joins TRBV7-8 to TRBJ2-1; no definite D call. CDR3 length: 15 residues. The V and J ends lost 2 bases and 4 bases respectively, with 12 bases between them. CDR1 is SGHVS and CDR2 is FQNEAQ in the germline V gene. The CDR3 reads CASSLPPPSYNEQFF. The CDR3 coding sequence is TGTGCCAGCAGCTTACCACCCCCTTCTTACAATGAGCAGTTCTTC.

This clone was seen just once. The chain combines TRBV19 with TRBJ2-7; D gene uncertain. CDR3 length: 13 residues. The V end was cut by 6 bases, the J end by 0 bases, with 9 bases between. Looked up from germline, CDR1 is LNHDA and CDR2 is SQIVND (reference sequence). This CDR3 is CASRDPISYEQYF. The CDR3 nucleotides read TGTGCCAGTAGAGACCCGATCTCCTACGAGCAGTACTTC. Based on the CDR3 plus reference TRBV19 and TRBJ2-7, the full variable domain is DGGITQSPKYLFRKEGQNVTLSCEQNLNHDAMYWYRQDPGQGLRLIYYSQIVNDFQKGDIAEGYSVSREKKESFPLTVTSAQKNPTAFYLCASRDPISYEQYFGPGTRLTVT.

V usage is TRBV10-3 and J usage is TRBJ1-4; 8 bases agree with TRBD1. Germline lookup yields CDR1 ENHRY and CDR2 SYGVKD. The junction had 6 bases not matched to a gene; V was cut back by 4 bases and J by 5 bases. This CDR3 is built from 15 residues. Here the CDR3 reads CAISGATGVNEKLFF. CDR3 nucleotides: TGTGCCATCAGTGGTGCGACAGGGGTAAATGAAAAACTGTTTTTT.

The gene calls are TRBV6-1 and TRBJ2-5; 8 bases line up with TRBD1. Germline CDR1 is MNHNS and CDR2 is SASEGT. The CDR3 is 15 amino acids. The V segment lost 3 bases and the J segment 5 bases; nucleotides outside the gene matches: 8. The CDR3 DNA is TGTGCCAGCAGTGATTCGGGCAGGGGGCCGGAGACCCAGTACTTC. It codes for CASSDSGRGPETQYF.

In DNA form, the CDR3 reads TGCGCCAGCAGCCAAGAACCCGGGCGACTAACTGGGGCCAACGTCCTGACTTTC. Amino acids: CASSQEPGRLTGANVLTF. The chain joins TRBV4-1 to TRBJ2-6; possible D gene TRBD2, 5 bases. This CDR3 has 18 residues. V was cut by 0 bases and J by 2 bases, with 14 bases left in between. From germline, CDR1 is MGHRA and CDR2 YSYEKL.

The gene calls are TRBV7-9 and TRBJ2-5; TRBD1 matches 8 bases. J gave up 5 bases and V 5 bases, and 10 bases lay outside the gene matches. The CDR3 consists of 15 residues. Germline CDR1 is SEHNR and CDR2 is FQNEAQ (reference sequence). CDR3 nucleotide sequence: TGTGCCAGCAGCAACCGGGACAGGTTGGGTGAGACCCAGTACTTC. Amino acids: CASSNRDRLGETQYF.

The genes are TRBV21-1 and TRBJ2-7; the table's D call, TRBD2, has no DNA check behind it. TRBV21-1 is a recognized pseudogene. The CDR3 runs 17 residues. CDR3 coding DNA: TGTGCCAGCAGCAAAAGGGGGTTAGCGGGGCTACCCTACGAGCAGTACTTC. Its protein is CASSKRGLAGLPYEQYF.

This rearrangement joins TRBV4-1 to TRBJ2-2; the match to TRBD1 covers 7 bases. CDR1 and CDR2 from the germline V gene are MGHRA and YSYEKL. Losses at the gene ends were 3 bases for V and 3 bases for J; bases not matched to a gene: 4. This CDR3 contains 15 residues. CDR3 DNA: TGCGCCAGCAGCCAGACAGGGCCCCACACCGGGGAGCTGTTTTTT. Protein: CASSQTGPHTGELFF.

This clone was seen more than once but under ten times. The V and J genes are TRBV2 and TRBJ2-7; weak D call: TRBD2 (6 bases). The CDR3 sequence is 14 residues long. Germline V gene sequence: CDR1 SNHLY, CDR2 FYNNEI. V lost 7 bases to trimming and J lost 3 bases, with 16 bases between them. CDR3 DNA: TGTGCCAGCACTCTAGTTGCGGGAAACTACGAGCAGTACTTC. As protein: CASTLVAGNYEQYF.

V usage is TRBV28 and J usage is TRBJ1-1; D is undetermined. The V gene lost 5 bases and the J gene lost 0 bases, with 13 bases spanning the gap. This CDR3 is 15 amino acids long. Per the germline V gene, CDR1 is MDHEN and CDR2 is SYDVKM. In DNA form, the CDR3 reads TGTGCCAGCAGTCCCCGGACGGAGATGAACACTGAAGCTTTCTTT. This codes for CASSPRTEMNTEAFF.

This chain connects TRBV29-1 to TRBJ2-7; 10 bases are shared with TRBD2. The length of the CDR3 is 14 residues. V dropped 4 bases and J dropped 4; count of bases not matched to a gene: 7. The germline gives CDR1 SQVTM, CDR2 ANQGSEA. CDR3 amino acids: CSVGGLAGVYEQYF. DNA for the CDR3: TGCAGCGTTGGAGGGCTAGCGGGGGTTTACGAGCAGTACTTC.

CDR3 bases: TGTGCCAGCAGCTCATCTGGGGCCAACGTCCTGACTTTC. As protein: CASSSSGANVLTF. The chain has TRBV7-6 and TRBJ2-6; D uncertain. The germline V gene encodes CDR1 SGHVS and CDR2 FNYEAQ. The length of the CDR3 is 13 residues. V lost 4 bases, J lost 1 base, and 2 bases lay in between. The full variable domain, completed using reference TRBV7-6 and TRBJ2-6, is GAGVSQSPRYKVTKRGQDVALRCDPISGHVSLYWYRQALGQGPEFLTYFNYEAQQDKSGLPNDRFSAERPEGSISTLTIQRTEQRDSAMYRCASSSSGANVLTFGAGSRLTVL.

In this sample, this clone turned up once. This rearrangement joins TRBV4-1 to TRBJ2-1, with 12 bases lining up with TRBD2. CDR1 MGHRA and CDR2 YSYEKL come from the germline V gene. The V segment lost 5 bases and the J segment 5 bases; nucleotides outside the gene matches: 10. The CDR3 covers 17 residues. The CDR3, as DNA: TGCGCCAGCAGCAAAACGCAGACTAGCGGGAGCCACAATGAGCAGTTCTTC. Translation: CASSKTQTSGSHNEQFF.

DNA for the CDR3: TGTGCCAGCAGCTTTTTGGGGAGAGAGCAGTACTTC. Translating it yields CASSFLGREQYF. V usage is TRBV7-2 and J usage is TRBJ2-7, with D maybe TRBD2 (5 bases). V shed 3 bases and J shed 7 bases, with 10 bases lying between them. Germline CDR1 and CDR2: SGHTA and FQGNSA. This CDR3 is 12 amino acids long.

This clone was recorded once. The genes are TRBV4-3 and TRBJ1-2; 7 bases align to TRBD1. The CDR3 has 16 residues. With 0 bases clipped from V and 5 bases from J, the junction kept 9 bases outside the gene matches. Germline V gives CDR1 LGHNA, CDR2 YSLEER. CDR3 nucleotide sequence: TGCGCCAGCAGCCAAGATTGGGACAGTACGGTTTATGGCTACACCTTC. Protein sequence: CASSQDWDSTVYGYTF.

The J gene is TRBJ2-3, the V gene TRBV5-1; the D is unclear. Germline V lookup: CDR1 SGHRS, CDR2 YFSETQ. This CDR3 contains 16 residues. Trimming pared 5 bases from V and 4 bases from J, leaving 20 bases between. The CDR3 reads CASSSFPESSPDTQYF. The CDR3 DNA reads TGCGCCAGCAGTTCCTTTCCCGAGTCGTCGCCAGATACGCAGTATTTT.

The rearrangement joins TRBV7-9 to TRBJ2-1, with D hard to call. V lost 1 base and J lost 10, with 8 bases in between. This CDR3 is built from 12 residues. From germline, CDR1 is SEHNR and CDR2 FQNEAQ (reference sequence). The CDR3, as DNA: TGTGCCAGCAGCTTAGGGGTAGGCGAGCAGTTCTTC. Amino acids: CASSLGVGEQFF. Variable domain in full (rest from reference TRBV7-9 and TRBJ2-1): DTGVSQNPRHKITKRGQNVTFRCDPISEHNRLYWYRQTLGQGPEFLTYFQNEAQLEKSRLLSDRFSAERPKGSFSTLEIQRTEQGDSAMYLCASSLGVGEQFFGPGTRLTVL.

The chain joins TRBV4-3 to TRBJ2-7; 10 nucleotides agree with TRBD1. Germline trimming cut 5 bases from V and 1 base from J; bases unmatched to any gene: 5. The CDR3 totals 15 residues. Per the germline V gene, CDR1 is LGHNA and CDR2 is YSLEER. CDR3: CASSGGQGPSYEQYF. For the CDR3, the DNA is TGCGCCAGCAGCGGGGGACAGGGGCCATCCTACGAGCAGTACTTC.